This is a list of T cell receptor beta chains from one sample in a study of CD8 T cells in Susac syndrome. One entry per CDR3 protein, called by TCRdb with MiXCR from the immunoSEQ multiplex PCR reads. The repertoire includes 150,000 to 190,000 distinct CDR3 sequences, approximately 94% of them detected once, and roughly 0.21% sits in the top ten. Sequenced: CD8+ T cells from PBMCs. These receptors came from a human donor with multiple sclerosis. Both conserved end residues are part of each CDR3.

j_call v_call cdr3_aa
TRBJ2-1 TRBV15 CATSPVPNEQFF
TRBJ2-2 TRBV2 CASSARRQYSGGELFF
TRBJ2-2 TRBV20-1 CSARLGTGRYTGELFF
TRBJ2-1 TRBV3-1 CASSQEFRGLYNEQFF
TRBJ2-7 TRBV19 CASSQTDEQYF
TRBJ2-1 TRBV20-1 CSAPGGPGYNEQFF
TRBJ2-1 TRBV7-2 CASSSTLYNEQFF
TRBJ2-2 TRBV27 CASSPLQEGGYGELFF
TRBJ2-1 TRBV30 CAWKRSGWVNEQFF
TRBJ2-1 TRBV2 CASPDSAAYNEQFF
TRBJ2-3 TRBV7-9 CASSDQGQGTLTDTQYF
TRBJ1-5 TRBV5-1 CASSPGTGDSNQPQHF
TRBJ2-1 TRBV7-9 CASSFRTSGYNEQFF